The 18 T cell receptor beta chains below all came from one sample that was sequenced in a study of shared clonotypes between healthy human individuals. Data came from immunoSEQ multiplex PCR; TCRdb stores just in-frame clones and leaves some out. This repertoire shows 400,000 to 600,000 clones, about 76% found once; its top ten account for around 13%. The specimen sequenced was PBMCs. All receptors derive from a woman in her thirties or forties in good health. Some clones in this sample may be carry-over from other donors' samples.

The V call is TRBV30, the J call TRBJ2-1, with 12 nucleotides matching TRBD2. CDR1 and CDR2 from the germline V gene are GTSNPN and SVGIG (reference sequence). J gave up 8 bases and V 6 bases, and 11 bases lay outside the gene matches. The CDR3 loop spans 15 amino acids. CDR3 in amino acids: CACNKGLAGLDEQFF. The CDR3, as DNA: TGTGCCTGTAACAAAGGACTAGCGGGATTGGATGAGCAGTTCTTC.

CDR3 residues: CATSREPRGRERGYTF. The CDR3 nucleotides read TGTGCCACCAGCAGAGAACCTCGGGGCAGGGAACGCGGCTACACCTTC. The V call is TRBV15, the J call TRBJ1-2, with D perhaps matching TRBD1 (5 bases). The V end lost 0 bases, the J end lost 8 bases, and 19 bases lay between the germline ends. Looked up from germline, CDR1 is LNHNV and CDR2 is YYDKDF (reference sequence). The CDR3 consists of 16 residues. Looking up the rest from reference TRBV15 and TRBJ1-2 gives the full variable domain: DAMVIQNPRYQVTQFGKPVTLSCSQTLNHNVMYWYQQKSSQAPKLLFHYYDKDFNNEADTPDNFQSRRPNTSFCFLDIRSPGLGDTAMYLCATSREPRGRERGYTFGSGTRLTVV.

As DNA, the CDR3 is TGTGCCAGTAGCCCCCTAATTCGCACAGATACGCAGTATTTT. Translating it yields CASSPLIRTDTQYF. The V gene is TRBV19, the J gene TRBJ2-3; no reliable D call. This CDR3 spans 14 amino acids. Trimming pared 6 bases from V and 1 base from J, leaving 11 bases between. Per the germline V gene, CDR1 is LNHDA and CDR2 is SQIVND (reference sequence).

The gene calls are TRBV7-2 and TRBJ1-5; D gene ambiguous. V was trimmed by 2 bases and J by 4 bases, leaving 12 bases between them. Germline assignment: CDR1 SGHTA and CDR2 FQGNSA. The CDR3 runs to 15 residues. The CDR3 region is CASSLMVANNQPQHF. As DNA, the CDR3 is TGTGCCAGCAGCTTAATGGTCGCGAATAATCAGCCCCAGCATTTT.

The chain carries TRBV28 and TRBJ2-2, with D possibly matching TRBD2 (5 bases). The CDR3 loop spans 14 amino acids. CDR1 MDHEN and CDR2 SYDVKM come from the germline V gene. The V gene lost 3 bases and the J gene lost 7 bases, with 12 bases spanning the gap. DNA for the CDR3: TGTGCCAGCAGTTTGATGGACGAGGGCGGGGAGCTGTTTTTT. It is translated as CASSLMDEGGELFF.

In the case of this clone: Since a far larger clone is one base different, this is likely a read error. The genes are TRBV6-4 and TRBJ1-5, with unresolved D. V was clipped by 3 bases and J by 4 bases, with 7 bases between them. The CDR3 sequence is 13 residues long. Germline assignment: CDR1 MRHNA and CDR2 SNTAGT. In nucleotides, the CDR3 is TGTGCCAGCAGTGAATGGGAGAATCAGCCCCAGCATTTT. The encoded protein is CASSEWENQPQHF.

CDR3 amino acids: CASTRAVGGVHGYTF. CDR3 DNA sequence: TGTGCCAGCACCCGTGCCGTCGGTGGGGTGCATGGCTACACCTTC. The J gene is TRBJ1-2, the V gene TRBV6-5; no definite D call. The ends were cut back, 7 bases at V and 6 bases at J, with 21 bases in the middle. CDR1 is MNHEY, CDR2 SVGAGI, per germline. The length of the CDR3 is 15 residues.

Concerning this clone: The identical CDR3 is also encoded by other nucleotide sequences in the sample. This chain links TRBV9 with TRBJ2-5; 13 nucleotides agree with TRBD2. V lost 0 bases to trimming and J lost 5 bases; unmatched junction nucleotides: 1. There are 15 residues in the CDR3. Germline assignment: CDR1 SGDLS and CDR2 YYNGEE. CDR3 protein: CASSVGLAGGETQYF. The CDR3 DNA is TGTGCCAGCAGCGTAGGACTAGCGGGAGGTGAGACCCAGTACTTC.

This chain connects TRBV7-2 to TRBJ1-5; D gene unclear. Germline V gene lookup returns CDR1 SGHTA and CDR2 FQGNSA. This CDR3 is 15 amino acids long. With 0 bases removed from V and 3 bases from J, the gap between germline ends came to 9 bases. The DNA for the CDR3 is TGTGCCAGCAGCTTAGCTATAGCAGTCAATCAGCCCCAGCATTTT. Amino acids: CASSLAIAVNQPQHF.

The V call is TRBV6-6, the J call TRBJ2-2; 11 bases line up with TRBD1. The germline V gene has CDR1 MNHNY and CDR2 SVGAGI (reference sequence). The CDR3 sequence is 16 residues long. Trimming removed 5 bases from V and 4 bases from J; junction bases left unmatched: 6. CDR3 in DNA: TGTGCCAGCAGTAATTTAGGGACAGGGGGCACCGGGGAGCTGTTTTTT. Its protein is CASSNLGTGGTGELFF.

The chain uses TRBV11-2 and TRBJ2-5; 10 bases are a match to TRBD2. V shed 1 base, J shed 5 bases, and the junction held 13 bases outside the gene matches. The CDR3 consists of 18 residues. The germline gives CDR1 SGHAT, CDR2 FQNNGV. CDR3 region: CASSLGLAGVGEVETQYF. The CDR3 nucleotides are TGTGCCAGCAGCTTAGGGCTAGCGGGAGTGGGGGAGGTGGAGACCCAGTACTTC.

The CDR3 is CASSERGYNEQFF. CDR3 DNA sequence: TGTGCCAGCAGTGAGAGGGGTTACAATGAGCAGTTCTTC. V gene TRBV2 combines with J gene TRBJ2-1, with D perhaps being TRBD1 or TRBD2 (5 bases each). The germline CDR1 and CDR2 sequences are SNHLY and FYNNEI. This CDR3 region has 13 residues. V lost 3 bases to trimming and J lost 4 bases, with 7 bases between them.

The chain carries TRBV19 and TRBJ1-4, with 9 bases identical to TRBD1. This CDR3 region has 17 residues. V lost 6 bases and J lost 10; bases outside the gene matches: 18. Germline-derived CDR1 and CDR2 are LNHDA and SQIVND (reference sequence). The CDR3: CASSRDRESSSPGKLFF. The CDR3 DNA is TGTGCCAGTAGCCGGGACAGGGAGTCGAGTTCTCCGGGAAAACTGTTTTTT.

The chain uses TRBV2 and TRBJ1-1; D possibly corresponds to TRBD1 (5 bases). CDR3 size: 15 residues. In germline, CDR1 is SNHLY, CDR2 FYNNEI. V gave up 2 bases and J gave up 1 base, with 11 bases separating them. Here the CDR3 reads CASSERQGGNTEAFF. The DNA of the CDR3 is TGTGCCAGCAGTGAACGTCAGGGCGGGAACACTGAAGCTTTCTTT. The entire variable domain, with the rest obtained from reference TRBV2 and TRBJ1-1, is as follows: EPEVTQTPSHQVTQMGQEVILRCVPISNHLYFYWYRQILGQKVEFLVSFYNNEISEKSEIFDDQFSVERPDGSNFTLKIRSTKLEDSAMYFCASSERQGGNTEAFFGQGTRLTVV.

This chain connects TRBV27 to TRBJ1-1; perhaps TRBD1 as D (6 bases). V was pared by 4 bases and J by 1 base, with 10 bases between. The CDR3 runs 14 residues. The germline V gene has CDR1 MNHEY and CDR2 SMNVEV (reference sequence). The CDR3 DNA sequence: TGTGCCAGCAGTTCCCGACAGGCGAACACTGAAGCTTTCTTT. This encodes CASSSRQANTEAFF.

The chain combines TRBV6-1 with TRBJ1-1; D is perhaps TRBD1 (6 bases). CDR1 is MNHNS, CDR2 SASEGT, per germline. The CDR3 totals 15 residues. The germline V and J ends were trimmed by 2 bases and 0 bases, with 10 bases remaining between them. The CDR3 DNA is TGTGCCAGCAGTGAACCGGGACATATGAACACTGAAGCTTTCTTT. Protein product: CASSEPGHMNTEAFF.

The chain links TRBV6-1 to TRBJ2-7, with D tentatively TRBD2 (7 bases). This CDR3 spans 13 amino acids. Germline V gives CDR1 MNHNS, CDR2 SASEGT. Trimming stripped 8 bases from V and 2 bases from J, with 13 bases between. The CDR3 loop is CASWGGGAYEQYF. DNA for the CDR3: TGTGCCAGCTGGGGCGGGGGCGCCTACGAGCAGTACTTC.

The chain combines TRBV28 with TRBJ1-2, with a tentative D call TRBD1 (6 bases). The germline V gene encodes CDR1 MDHEN and CDR2 SYDVKM. This CDR3 region has 13 residues. V was cut by 5 bases and J by 5 bases, with 12 bases left in between. CDR3 nucleotide sequence: TGTGCCAGCAGTCCAGGACAGCCATATGGCTACACCTTC. Its translation is CASSPGQPYGYTF.